This record concerns one TCR beta chain sequence. Its antigen is unknown. V was trimmed by 1 base and J by 5 bases, leaving 11 bases between them. Germline CDR1 reads DFQATT; CDR2 reads SNEGSKA (reference sequence). This CDR3 has 14 residues. This entry is derived from a study of T cell repertoires in cytomegalovirus infection. Looking at the study overall: Indicated by public TCR beta signatures were CMV infection and matching HLA type.

MiXCR, applied by TCRdb to the reads, yields one record per CDR3 protein. The table records 150,000 to 200,000 distinct CDR3 sequences, less than 9.5% of them present only once. Study outcomes and limitations: Individuals carrying CMV plus the relevant HLA were identified by cumulative frequency of public TCR beta families. The response measured ex vivo was dominated by TCR beta clonotypes (HLA-C-restricted and CMV-specific).

The sequence derives from a human donor in good health (CMV status not recorded). Some clones in this sample may be carry-over from other donors' samples. The specimen sequenced was PBMCs. The chain joins TRBV20-1 to TRBJ1-4, with D perhaps matching TRBD1 (6 bases). The CDR3: CSARARGRNEKLFF. The DNA of the CDR3 is TGCAGTGCTAGAGCGAGGGGGAGAAATGAAAAACTGTTTTTT.